The clone carrying this T cell receptor (beta chain) was seen at least ten times. What it binds is not known. In germline, CDR1 is SGHTA, CDR2 FQGNSA. The CDR3 spans 16 residues. The V gene lost 1 base and the J gene lost 0 bases, with 11 bases spanning the gap. The data derive from a study of regulatory T cells in long-lasting Graves disease. Study-level findings and limits: Persistent disease preferred TRBV28, TRBJ1-2 and TRBJ2-5; new disease, TRBV20-1 and TRBJ2-1.

Arm-PCR of CDR3 regions with iRepertoire HTBI primers generated TCR beta libraries. TCRdb re-called the multiplex PCR reads through MiXCR, storing one row per CDR3 protein. The repertoire holds hundreds of thousands of distinct CDR3 sequences, roughly 15% seen once, with roughly 20% in the top ten. Sample time point: newly diagnosed GD, antithyroid drugs for less than 3 months. From RNA extracted from PBMCs, the TCR library was made. Roughly 9 milliliters of peripheral blood went into EDTA tubes. Material: peripheral blood mononuclear cells (PBMCs), obtained at new diagnosis, from a patient treated with antithyroid drugs. The rearrangement uses TRBV7-2 and TRBJ2-3; D is unresolved. This sequence was found in a female donor with Graves disease. The CDR3 DNA reads TGTGCCAGCAGCTTAGATTGGGCATATAGCACAGATACGCAGTATTTT. Protein product: CASSLDWAYSTDTQYF.